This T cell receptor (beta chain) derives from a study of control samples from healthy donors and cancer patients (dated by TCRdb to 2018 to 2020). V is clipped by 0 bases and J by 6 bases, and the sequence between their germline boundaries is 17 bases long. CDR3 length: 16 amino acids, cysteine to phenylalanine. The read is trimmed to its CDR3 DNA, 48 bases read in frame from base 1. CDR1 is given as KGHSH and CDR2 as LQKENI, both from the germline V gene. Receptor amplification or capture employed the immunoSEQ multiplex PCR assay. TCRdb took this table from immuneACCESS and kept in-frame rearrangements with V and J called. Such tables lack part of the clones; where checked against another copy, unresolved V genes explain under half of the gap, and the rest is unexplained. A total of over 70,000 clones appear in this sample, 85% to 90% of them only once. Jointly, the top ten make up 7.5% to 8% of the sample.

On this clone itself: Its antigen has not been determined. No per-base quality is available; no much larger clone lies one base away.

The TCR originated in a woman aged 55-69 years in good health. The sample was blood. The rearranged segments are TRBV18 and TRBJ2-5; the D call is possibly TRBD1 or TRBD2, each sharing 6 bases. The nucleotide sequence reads TGTGCCAGCTCACCACCTCCCCTCGGGGGCGGCAAGACCCAGTACTTC. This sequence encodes CASSPPPLGGGKTQYF.